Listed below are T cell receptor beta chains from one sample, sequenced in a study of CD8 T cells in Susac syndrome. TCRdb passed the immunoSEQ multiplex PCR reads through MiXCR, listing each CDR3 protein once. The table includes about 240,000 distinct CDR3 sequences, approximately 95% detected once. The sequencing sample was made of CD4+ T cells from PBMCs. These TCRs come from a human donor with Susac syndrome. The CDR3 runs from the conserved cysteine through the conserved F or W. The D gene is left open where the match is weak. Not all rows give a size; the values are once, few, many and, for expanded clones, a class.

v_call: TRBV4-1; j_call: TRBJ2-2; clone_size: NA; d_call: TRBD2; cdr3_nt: TGCGCCAGCAGCCAAGGAGGGACTAGCGGAATAACCGTATTTAACACCGGGGAGCTGTTTTTT; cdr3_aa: CASSQGGTSGITVFNTGELFF
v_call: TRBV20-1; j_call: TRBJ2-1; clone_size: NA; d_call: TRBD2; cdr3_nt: TGCAGTGCTAGAGACCCTGGCGGGAGGTACAATGAGCAGTTCTTC; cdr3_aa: CSARDPGGRYNEQFF
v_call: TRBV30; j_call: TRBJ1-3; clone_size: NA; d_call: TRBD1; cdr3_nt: TGTGCCTGGAGGAAAACAGGGGCACTCATCTCTGGAAACACCATATATTTT; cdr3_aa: CAWRKTGALISGNTIYF
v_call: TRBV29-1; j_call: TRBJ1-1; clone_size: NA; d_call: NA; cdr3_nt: TGCAGCGTTGTTAGTAACAGGGCGGTCACTGAAGCTTTCTTT; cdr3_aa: CSVVSNRAVTEAFF
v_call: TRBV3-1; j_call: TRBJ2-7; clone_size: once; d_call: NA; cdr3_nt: TGTGCCAGCACCTCTCCAAGATACGAGCAGTACTTC; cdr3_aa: CASTSPRYEQYF
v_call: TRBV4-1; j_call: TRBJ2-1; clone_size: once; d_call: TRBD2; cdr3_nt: TGCGCCAGCAGCCAAGATTTGGGGACTAGCGGGAGGGCGGGCTTCTTC; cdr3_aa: CASSQDLGTSGRAGFF
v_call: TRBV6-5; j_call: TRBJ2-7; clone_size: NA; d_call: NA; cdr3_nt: TGTGCCAGCTCCAACCCAGGGTGGCCGTGGTACGAGCAGTACTTC; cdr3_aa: CASSNPGWPWYEQYF
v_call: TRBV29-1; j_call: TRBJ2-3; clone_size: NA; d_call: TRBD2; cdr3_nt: TGCAGCGCCACGCCACTGACTAGCTACCCAGATACGCAGTATTTT; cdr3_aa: CSATPLTSYPDTQYF
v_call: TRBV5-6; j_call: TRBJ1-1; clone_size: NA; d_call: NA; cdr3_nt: TGTGCCAGCAGCAGACCAGGGGTGGCTTTCTTT; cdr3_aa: CASSRPGVAFF
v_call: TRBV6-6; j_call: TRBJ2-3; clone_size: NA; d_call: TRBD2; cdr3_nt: TGTGCCATCTCGGGGGGAGGGGATACGCAGTATTTT; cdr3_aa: CAISGGGDTQYF
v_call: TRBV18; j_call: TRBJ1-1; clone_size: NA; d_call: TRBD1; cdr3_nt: TGTGCCAGCTCACCACCTGGGTCAGGGGGAGCCATGAACACTGAAGCTTTCTTT; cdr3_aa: CASSPPGSGGAMNTEAFF
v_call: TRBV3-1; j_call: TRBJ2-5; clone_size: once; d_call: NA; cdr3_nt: TGTGCCAGCAGCCGCCCCGGGGGATTAGAGACCCAGTACTTC; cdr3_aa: CASSRPGGLETQYF
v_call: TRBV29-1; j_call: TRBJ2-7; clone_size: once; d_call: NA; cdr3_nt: TGCAGCGTTGGTGTGTGGACACCGTTCTACGAGCAGTACTTC; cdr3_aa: CSVGVWTPFYEQYF
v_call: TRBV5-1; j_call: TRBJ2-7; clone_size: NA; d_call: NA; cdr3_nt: TGCGCCAGCAGCTTACCTCCCTACGAGCAGTACTTC; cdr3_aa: CASSLPPYEQYF
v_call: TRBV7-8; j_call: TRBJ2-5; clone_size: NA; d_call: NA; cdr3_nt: TGTGCCAGCAGCCCTCGGAGGGTCCAAGAGACCCAGTACTTC; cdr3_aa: CASSPRRVQETQYF
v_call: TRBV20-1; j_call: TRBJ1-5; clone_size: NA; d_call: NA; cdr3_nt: TGCAGTGCTAGAGTTTCTGGGAGGGGCAATCAGCCCCAGCATTTT; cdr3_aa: CSARVSGRGNQPQHF
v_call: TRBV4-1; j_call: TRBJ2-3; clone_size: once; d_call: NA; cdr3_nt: TGCGCCAGCAGCCAAGAGGCCCTCAGTAGATGGGATACGCAGTATTTT; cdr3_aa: CASSQEALSRWDTQYF
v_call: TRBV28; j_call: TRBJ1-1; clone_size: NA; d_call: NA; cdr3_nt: TGTGCCAGCAGTTTAGAGAGACTTGAAGCTTTCTTT; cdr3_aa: CASSLERLEAFF
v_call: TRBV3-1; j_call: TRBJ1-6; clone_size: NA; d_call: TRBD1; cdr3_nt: TGTGCCAGCAGCCAAATGACAGGGGCGAATAATTCACCCCTCCACTTT; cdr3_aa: CASSQMTGANNSPLHF
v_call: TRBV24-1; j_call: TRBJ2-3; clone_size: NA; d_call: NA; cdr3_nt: TGTGCCACCAGTGCGAGGGAGGTTGGGACAGATACGCAGTATTTT; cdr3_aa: CATSAREVGTDTQYF
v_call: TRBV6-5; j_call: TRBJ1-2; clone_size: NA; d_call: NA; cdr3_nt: TGTGCCAGCAGTCGCTTGGGCAACTATGGCTACACCTTC; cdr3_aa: CASSRLGNYGYTF
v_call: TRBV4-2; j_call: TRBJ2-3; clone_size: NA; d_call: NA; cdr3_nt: TGTGCCAGCAGCCAAGATTTTAGCACAGATACGCAGTATTTT; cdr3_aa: CASSQDFSTDTQYF
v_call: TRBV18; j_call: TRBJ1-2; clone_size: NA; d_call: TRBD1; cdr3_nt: TGTGCCGGAGGGACAGGGAGAGACTATGGCTACACCTTC; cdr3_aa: CAGGTGRDYGYTF
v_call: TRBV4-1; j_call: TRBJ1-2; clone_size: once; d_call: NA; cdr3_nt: TGCGCCAGCAACGGGGCAGCCTCGCGGAGCTATGGCTACACCTTC; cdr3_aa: CASNGAASRSYGYTF
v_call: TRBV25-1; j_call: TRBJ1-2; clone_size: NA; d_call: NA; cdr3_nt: TGTGCCAGCAGTGAATATAGTCCGGGAACTAACTATGGCTACACCTTC; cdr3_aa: CASSEYSPGTNYGYTF
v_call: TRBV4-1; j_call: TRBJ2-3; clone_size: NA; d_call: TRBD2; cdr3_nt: TGCGCCAGCAGCCCTAACGCAGAAGCGGGACCGCTCCATACGCAGTATTTT; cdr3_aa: CASSPNAEAGPLHTQYF
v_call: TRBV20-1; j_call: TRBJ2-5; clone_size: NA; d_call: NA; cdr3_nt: TGCAGTGCCAGGGGACGCGGGGCCCAAGAGACCCAGTACTTC; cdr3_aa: CSARGRGAQETQYF
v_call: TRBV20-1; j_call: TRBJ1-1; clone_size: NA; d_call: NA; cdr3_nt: TGCAGTGCTAGCAGAGGGATGAACACTGAAGCTTTCTTT; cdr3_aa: CSASRGMNTEAFF
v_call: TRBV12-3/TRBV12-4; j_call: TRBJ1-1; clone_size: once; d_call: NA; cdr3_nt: TGTGCCAGCAGTTTCGGCTTTAACACTGAAGCTTTCTTT; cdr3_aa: CASSFGFNTEAFF
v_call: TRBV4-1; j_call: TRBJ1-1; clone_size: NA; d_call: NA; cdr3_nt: TGCGCCAGCAGCCAAGGTGGCAGGGTCACTGAAGCTTTCTTT; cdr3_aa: CASSQGGRVTEAFF
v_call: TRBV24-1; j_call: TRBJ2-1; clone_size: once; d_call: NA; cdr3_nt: TGTGCCACCAGTGATTCGAAGGCTAGCGTGTACAATGAGCAGTTCTTC; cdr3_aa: CATSDSKASVYNEQFF
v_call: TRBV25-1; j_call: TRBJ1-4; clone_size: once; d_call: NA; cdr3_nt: TGTGCCAGCAGTGAATACCAGGAAGGAAATGAAAAACTGTTTTTT; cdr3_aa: CASSEYQEGNEKLFF
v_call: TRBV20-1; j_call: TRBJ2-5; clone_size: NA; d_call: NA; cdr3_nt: TGCAGTCTAGTAGGCCAAGAGACCCAGTACTTC; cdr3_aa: CSLVGQETQYF
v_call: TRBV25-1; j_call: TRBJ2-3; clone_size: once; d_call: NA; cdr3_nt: TGTGCCAGCAGTGGGGACCTCTACACAGATACGCAGTATTTT; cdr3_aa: CASSGDLYTDTQYF
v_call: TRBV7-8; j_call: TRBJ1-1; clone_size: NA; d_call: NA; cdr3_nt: TGTGCCAGCAGCCAAGAAGGGGCCCAAGCTTTCTTT; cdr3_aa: CASSQEGAQAFF
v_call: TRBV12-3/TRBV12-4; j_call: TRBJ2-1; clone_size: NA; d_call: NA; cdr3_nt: TGTGCCAGCACTTCTAGTACCCCGCGAAATGAGCAGTTCTTC; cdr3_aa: CASTSSTPRNEQFF